The 10 T cell receptor beta chains below were found in one sample sequenced in a study of Ad26.COV2.S vaccination and SARS-CoV-2 variants. The protocol was immunoSEQ multiplex PCR, while the TCRdb copy is restricted to in-frame clones and leaves out a portion. The sample yields about 460,000 clones, nearly 90% seen once. Indicated treatment: roughly 19 received Ad26.COV2.S at low or high dose, single or two shots; roughly 5 received placebo; per-sample allocation not given. Following the first vaccine or placebo injection, samples were taken on day 63. The sequencing used peripheral blood, collected in a trial of Ad26.COV2.S vaccine versus placebo. The receptors derive from a person between 18 and 60 years old who received the Ad26.COV2.S COVID-19 vaccine or a placebo.

As DNA, the CDR3 is TGTGCCAGCAGCCTGGGCGGCAGGGGATATCAGCCCCAGCATTTT. This encodes CASSLGGRGYQPQHF. The rearrangement links TRBV5-8 to TRBJ1-5; maybe TRBD1 (6 bases). Deletions cut 4 bases from V and 5 bases from J, with 16 bases between. Germline V gene data show CDR1 as SGHTS and CDR2 as YDEGEE. CDR3 length equals 15 residues.

The chain uses TRBV19 and TRBJ2-3; weak D call: TRBD2 (7 bases). There are 16 residues in the CDR3. Germline assignment: CDR1 LNHDA and CDR2 SQIVND (reference sequence). The V gene lost 3 bases and the J gene lost 3 bases, with 16 bases spanning the gap. CDR3 bases: TGTGCCAGTAGTATGAGGGGGGGCGGTCGTACAGATACGCAGTATTTT. It is translated as CASSMRGGGRTDTQYF.

The chain couples TRBV27 to TRBJ2-3; 13 bases match TRBD2. In germline, CDR1 is MNHEY, CDR2 SMNVEV (reference sequence). CDR3 length equals 16 residues. Trimming removed 5 bases from V and 6 bases from J; junction bases left unmatched: 8. CDR3 in DNA: TGTGCCAGCAGTGAACTACTAGCGGGAGGGACGGATACGCAGTATTTT. Translation gives CASSELLAGGTDTQYF.

This chain joins TRBV29-1 and TRBJ2-5, with unresolved D. V was clipped by 1 base and J by 0 bases, with 3 bases between them. This CDR3 is built from 12 residues. The germline V gene encodes CDR1 SQVTM and CDR2 ANQGSEA. The CDR3 nucleotides are TGCAGCGTTGAAGGGTACCAAGAGACCCAGTACTTC. This sequence encodes CSVEGYQETQYF.

The chain uses TRBV7-8 and TRBJ2-2, with D tentatively TRBD2 (6 bases). Germline V gene data show CDR1 as SGHVS and CDR2 as FQNEAQ. V was clipped by 5 bases and J by 7 bases, with 14 bases between them. This CDR3 is built from 14 residues. The DNA of the CDR3 is TGTGCCAGCAGCCCCTTCGGGAGCGGCGGGGAGCTGTTTTTT. This encodes CASSPFGSGGELFF.

This rearrangement joins TRBV3-1 (or the pseudogene TRBV3-2) to TRBJ1-1; the match to TRBD1 covers 8 bases. V lost 3 bases, J lost 5 bases, and 8 bases stayed unmatched. This CDR3 has 15 residues. The V gene's germline CDR1 is LGHDT and CDR2 YNNKEL (reference sequence). CDR3 region: CASSHSDRVGTEAFF. The CDR3 DNA follows: TGTGCCAGCAGCCACTCGGACAGGGTGGGAACTGAAGCTTTCTTT.

The chain couples TRBV6-6 to TRBJ1-4, with a possible D match to TRBD1 (5 bases). The V gene's germline CDR1 is MNHNY and CDR2 SVGAGI (reference sequence). The CDR3 contains 12 residues. V was shortened by 11 bases and J by 7 bases, with 14 bases between the two germline ends. The CDR3, as DNA: TGTGCCTGCTCAAGGACATCTGAAAAACTGTTTTTT. Translating gives CACSRTSEKLFF.

This clone was detected only a few times. V and J are TRBV27 and TRBJ1-6, with D perhaps TRBD1 (5 bases). This CDR3 contains 13 residues. CDR1 MNHEY and CDR2 SMNVEV come from the germline V gene (reference sequence). Trimming pared 10 bases from V and 4 bases from J, leaving 11 bases between. The CDR3 region is CATWGGYNSPLHF. CDR3 in DNA: TGTGCCACCTGGGGGGGTTATAATTCACCCCTCCACTTT.

V gene TRBV6-6 combines with J gene TRBJ2-7; TRBD1 might be the D (5 bases). The CDR3 is made up of 13 amino acids. Trimming took off 2 bases at V and 5 bases at J, with 10 bases between the two ends. CDR1 and CDR2 from the germline V gene are MNHNY and SVGAGI (reference sequence). CDR3 region: CASSYQGFNEQYF. As DNA, the CDR3 is TGTGCCAGCAGTTACCAGGGTTTTAACGAGCAGTACTTC.

The rearrangement links TRBV18 to TRBJ1-3; D is possibly TRBD1 (5 bases). Germline V gene lookup returns CDR1 KGHSH and CDR2 LQKENI. Trimming left V 4 bases short and J 0 bases short, with 10 bases between. This CDR3 spans 15 amino acids. This CDR3 is CASSRGGSSGNTIYF. The CDR3 nucleotides are TGTGCCAGCTCACGTGGGGGGAGCTCTGGAAACACCATATATTTT.